The 21 T cell receptor beta chains below come from one sample, sequenced in a study of CD8 T cells in Susac syndrome. RNA was extracted with the RNeasy kit, and a quantity of about 0.45 to 1 ug was reverse transcribed using random hexamers. MiXCR, run by TCRdb on the immunoSEQ multiplex PCR reads, gives a single entry per CDR3 protein. The profile covers some 260,000 distinct CDR3 sequences, with around 83% appearing a single time and 0.11% taken by the ten largest. What was sequenced was CD8+ T cells from PBMCs. Receptors originate from a human donor with multiple sclerosis.

The chain employs TRBV3-1 and TRBJ2-1, with D maybe TRBD2 (5 bases). The ends were cut back, 0 bases at V and 8 bases at J, with 8 bases in the middle. Germline-derived CDR1 and CDR2 are LGHDT and YNNKEL (reference sequence). This CDR3 has 13 residues. The CDR3 sequence: CASSQEVRDEQFF. The CDR3 DNA reads TGTGCCAGCAGCCAAGAGGTGCGGGATGAGCAGTTCTTC.

The chain links TRBV28 to TRBJ2-7; D may be TRBD1 or TRBD2 (5 bases each). From germline, CDR1 is MDHEN and CDR2 SYDVKM. The CDR3 consists of 16 residues. With 2 bases removed from V and 2 bases from J, the gap between germline ends came to 16 bases. CDR3 sequence (DNA): TGTGCCAGCAGTTTAAGGGGCTTCGAGAGGGCCTACGAGCAGTACTTC. Encoded protein: CASSLRGFERAYEQYF.

This chain joins TRBV30 and TRBJ2-1; possible D gene TRBD1, 6 bases. The CDR3 has 15 amino acids. Trimming stripped 6 bases from V and 0 bases from J, with 15 bases between. The germline gives CDR1 GTSNPN, CDR2 SVGIG (reference sequence). CDR3 loop: CACTDWGHSYNEQFF. DNA of the CDR3: TGTGCCTGCACGGACTGGGGGCACTCCTACAATGAGCAGTTCTTC.

The chain recombines TRBV7-9 with TRBJ2-6; D might be TRBD1 (5 bases). V lost 4 bases and J lost 1, with 11 bases in between. This CDR3 is 16 amino acids long. CDR1 is SEHNR, CDR2 FQNEAQ, per germline (reference sequence). The CDR3 is CASSSLQGSGANVLTF. For the CDR3, the DNA is TGTGCCAGCAGCTCCCTTCAGGGATCTGGGGCCAACGTCCTGACTTTC.

The gene calls are TRBV7-9 and TRBJ2-3, with D perhaps TRBD1 (6 bases). CDR1 and CDR2 from the germline V gene are SEHNR and FQNEAQ (reference sequence). The CDR3 runs 14 residues. The V end lost 8 bases, the J end lost 6 bases, and 18 bases lay between the germline ends. CDR3 nucleotide sequence: TGTGCCAGCTGGGCCAGGGGAAGTCTGGATACGCAGTATTTT. Translated, it gives CASWARGSLDTQYF.

This chain uses TRBV27 with TRBJ2-1; D is unclear. The V end lost 3 bases, the J end lost 6 bases, and 6 bases lay between the germline ends. This CDR3 comprises 12 residues. Germline CDR1 is MNHEY and CDR2 is SMNVEV (reference sequence). CDR3 in DNA: TGTGCCAGCAGTTTTAGTCTCAATGAGCAGTTCTTC. Encoded protein: CASSFSLNEQFF.

V usage is TRBV6-5 and J usage is TRBJ1-1; D gene unclear. The V gene lost 2 bases and the J gene lost 5 bases, with 9 bases spanning the gap. The CDR3 is made up of 13 amino acids. The germline V gene encodes CDR1 MNHEY and CDR2 SVGAGI. The CDR3 sequence: CASSYDVRTEAFF. The CDR3 DNA reads as TGTGCCAGCAGTTACGACGTCCGGACTGAAGCTTTCTTT.

V usage is TRBV12-3 or TRBV12-4 and J usage is TRBJ2-3; 8 bases fit TRBD1. This CDR3 comprises 18 residues. Trimming took 1 base from V and 3 from J; bases not matched to a gene: 12. The CDR3 DNA reads as TGTGCCAGCAGTTTAGGGACAGGGCTTCCAGCGACAACAGATACGCAGTATTTT. Protein sequence: CASSLGTGLPATTDTQYF.

The V call is TRBV3-1, the J call TRBJ2-3; 9 bases map to TRBD1. Per the germline V gene, CDR1 is LGHDT and CDR2 is YNNKEL (reference sequence). Germline trimming cut 3 bases from V and 4 bases from J; bases unmatched to any gene: 8. This CDR3 spans 16 amino acids. In DNA, the CDR3 is TGTGCCAGCAGCCATGCGGGACAGGGCGGGGCAGATACGCAGTATTTT. This codes for CASSHAGQGGADTQYF.

The chain uses TRBV24-1 and TRBJ1-5; 7 bases agree with TRBD1. Germline CDR1 reads KGHDR; CDR2 reads SFDVKD. This CDR3 spans 15 amino acids. After removal of 9 bases from V and 4 bases from J, the junction contained 11 bases not matched to a gene. DNA for the CDR3: TGTGCCACCCAAGGGGGAGGGACAGAGAATCAGCCCCAGCATTTT. Translated, it gives CATQGGGTENQPQHF.

The chain employs TRBV6-1 and TRBJ2-7; D gene ambiguous. CDR3 size: 16 residues. V was shortened by 2 bases and J by 3 bases, with 17 bases between the two germline ends. CDR1 MNHNS and CDR2 SASEGT come from the germline V gene. Here the CDR3 reads CASSELDRGPVYEQYF. For the CDR3, the DNA is TGTGCCAGCAGTGAATTAGACCGCGGACCGGTCTACGAGCAGTACTTC.

The chain couples TRBV6-6 to TRBJ2-1, with 13 bases matching TRBD2. The CDR3 covers 15 residues. The junction had 5 bases not matched to a gene; V was cut back by 5 bases and J by 7 bases. Germline assignment: CDR1 MNHNY and CDR2 SVGAGI (reference sequence). The CDR3 sequence: CASSTSGRALNEQFF. The CDR3 coding sequence is TGTGCCAGCAGTACTAGCGGGAGGGCCTTAAATGAGCAGTTCTTC.

The chain recombines TRBV7-9 with TRBJ2-3, with TRBD1 matching over 11 bases. V lost 5 bases and J lost 5; bases outside the gene matches: 9. The CDR3 is 16 residues long. CDR1 and CDR2 (germline): SEHNR, FQNEAQ (reference sequence). The CDR3 is CASSTPGQGVRDTQYF. The CDR3 DNA reads as TGTGCCAGCAGCACTCCGGGACAGGGGGTCCGAGATACGCAGTATTTT.

The sample holds one count of this clonotype. The chain recombines TRBV7-2 with TRBJ1-4; possibly TRBD1 for D (6 bases). CDR3 length: 15 residues. V was clipped by 1 base and J by 7 bases, with 13 bases between them. CDR1 SGHTA and CDR2 FQGNSA come from the germline V gene. The CDR3 DNA reads TGTGCCAGCAGCTTAGTAGCAGGGGCGGGTGAAAAACTGTTTTTT. Its protein is CASSLVAGAGEKLFF.

The chain recombines TRBV11-2 with TRBJ2-5; D tentatively fits TRBD1 or TRBD2 (5 bases each). Germline V gene sequence: CDR1 SGHAT, CDR2 FQNNGV. The CDR3 spans 15 residues. Trimming took off 1 base at V and 1 base at J, with 10 bases between the two ends. CDR3 sequence (DNA): TGTGCCAGCAGCTTAGCTTGGGACGGCCAAGAGACCCAGTACTTC. It is translated as CASSLAWDGQETQYF. Full variable domain (remainder filled in from reference TRBV11-2 and TRBJ2-5): EAGVAQSPRYKIIEKRQSVAFWCNPISGHATLYWYQQILGQGPKLLIQFQNNGVVDDSQLPKDRFSAERLKGVDSTLKIQPAKLEDSAVYLCASSLAWDGQETQYFGPGTRLLVL.

This clonotype was found a few times. This sequence joins TRBV9 and TRBJ2-7; a weak D match, TRBD2 (6 bases). CDR1 and CDR2 from the germline V gene are SGDLS and YYNGEE. The CDR3 loop spans 14 amino acids. V was cut by 0 bases and J by 2 bases, with 9 bases left in between. As DNA, the CDR3 is TGTGCCAGCAGCGTAGCGGGGGAAGCCTACGAGCAGTACTTC. Its protein is CASSVAGEAYEQYF.

The chain carries TRBV27 and TRBJ2-7; TRBD1 matches 7 bases. The CDR3 extends over 15 amino acids. The J segment lost 4 bases and the V segment lost 2 bases, leaving 8 bases of the junction unmatched. Germline V gene lookup returns CDR1 MNHEY and CDR2 SMNVEV (reference sequence). The CDR3 spells CASSLTAGQVYEQYF. The CDR3 DNA is TGTGCCAGCAGTTTAACGGCCGGACAGGTATACGAGCAGTACTTC.

The CDR3 region is CASSSGNRWDPYEQYF. Written as DNA, the CDR3 is TGTGCCAGCAGTTCCGGCAACAGGTGGGATCCCTACGAGCAGTACTTC. This chain connects TRBV27 to TRBJ2-7, with a weak D call TRBD1 (5 bases). Germline-derived CDR1 and CDR2 are MNHEY and SMNVEV (reference sequence). Trimming left V 4 bases short and J 2 bases short, with 18 bases between. The CDR3 is 16 amino acids.

This CDR3 reads CASSLGGTSGRRGNNEQFF. As DNA, the CDR3 is TGTGCCAGCAGTTTAGGTGGGACTAGCGGGCGAAGGGGTAACAATGAGCAGTTCTTC. The chain joins TRBV12-3 or TRBV12-4 to TRBJ2-1, with 12 bases aligning to TRBD2. Losses at the gene ends were 1 base for V and 5 bases for J; bases not matched to a gene: 12. CDR3 length equals 19 residues.

This sequence joins TRBV21-1 and TRBJ2-3; no check of the table's D call, TRBD2, against the DNA was made. TRBV21-1 is a documented pseudogene. The CDR3 is 17 residues long. The CDR3 DNA follows: TGTGCCAGCAGCAACTGGCAGGGCGGGAACTCTCCAGATACGCAGTATTTT. Translated, it gives CASSNWQGGNSPDTQYF.

V usage is TRBV29-1 and J usage is TRBJ2-3; TRBD2 matches at 9 bases. The CDR3 has 18 amino acids. Germline V gene sequence: CDR1 SQVTM, CDR2 ANQGSEA. The junction had 15 bases not matched to a gene; V was cut back by 3 bases and J by 2 bases. As DNA, the CDR3 is TGCAGCGTTGATAACCAGGGGCGAGCGGGAGGCTCCACAGATACGCAGTATTTT. Its protein is CSVDNQGRAGGSTDTQYF.